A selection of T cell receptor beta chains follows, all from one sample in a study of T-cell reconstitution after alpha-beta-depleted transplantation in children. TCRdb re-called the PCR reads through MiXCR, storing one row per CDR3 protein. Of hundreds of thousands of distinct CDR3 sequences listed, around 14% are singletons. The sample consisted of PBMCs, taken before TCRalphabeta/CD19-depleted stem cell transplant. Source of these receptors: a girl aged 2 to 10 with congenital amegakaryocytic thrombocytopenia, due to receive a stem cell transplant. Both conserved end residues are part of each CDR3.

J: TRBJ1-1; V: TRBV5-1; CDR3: CASSQGQGVRNTEAFF
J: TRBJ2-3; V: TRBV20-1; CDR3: CSAIGTLELYTDTQYF
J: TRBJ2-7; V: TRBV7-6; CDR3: CASSAHLDSYEQYF
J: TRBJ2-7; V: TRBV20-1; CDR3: CSARETVLYEQYF
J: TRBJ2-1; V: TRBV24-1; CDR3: CATSDSTGPFVNEQFF
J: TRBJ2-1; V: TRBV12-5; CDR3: CASGMNLAGAAYNEQFF
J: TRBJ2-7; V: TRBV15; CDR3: CATSRLNSRDFYEQYF
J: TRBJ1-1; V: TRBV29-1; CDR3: CSVGVGANTEAFF
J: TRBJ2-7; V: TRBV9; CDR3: CASSVDGGNNEQYF
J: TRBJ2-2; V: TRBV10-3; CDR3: CAIAAPNTGELFF
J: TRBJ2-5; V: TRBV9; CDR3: CASSVPDSQETQYF
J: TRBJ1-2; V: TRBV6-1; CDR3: CASRNGRLNYGYTF
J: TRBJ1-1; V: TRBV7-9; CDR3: CASSPPSGVPNTEAFF
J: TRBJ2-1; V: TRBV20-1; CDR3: CSASSWGNYNEQFF
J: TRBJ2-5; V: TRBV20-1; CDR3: CSATLDGETQYF
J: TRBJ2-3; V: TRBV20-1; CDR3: CSASAPDGRSTDTQYF
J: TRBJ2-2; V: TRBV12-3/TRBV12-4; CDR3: CASSLTGVNTGELFF
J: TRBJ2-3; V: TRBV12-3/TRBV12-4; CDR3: CASSRRPQGPADTQYF
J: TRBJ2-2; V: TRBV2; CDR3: CASSEGRALASGELFF
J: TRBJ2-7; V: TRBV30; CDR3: CAWMGEWTYEQYF
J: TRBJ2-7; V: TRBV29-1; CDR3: CSVLHDRGGEQYF
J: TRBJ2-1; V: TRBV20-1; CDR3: CSARDLRAGGRNEQFF
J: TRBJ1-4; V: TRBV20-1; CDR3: CRAGQREKLFF
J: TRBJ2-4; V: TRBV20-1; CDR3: CSATSGINIQYF
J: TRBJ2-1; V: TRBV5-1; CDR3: CASSGTLGPSNNEQFF
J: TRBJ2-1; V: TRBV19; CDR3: CASSTLVSVNEQFF
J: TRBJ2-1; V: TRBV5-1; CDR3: CASSLGTDNEQFF
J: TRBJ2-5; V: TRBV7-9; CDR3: CASTTGGPIETQYF
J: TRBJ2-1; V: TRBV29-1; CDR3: CSVVWVVGDNEQFF
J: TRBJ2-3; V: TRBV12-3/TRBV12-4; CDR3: CASSHAPAGGVPDTQYF
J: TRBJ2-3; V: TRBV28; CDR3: CASITPGGGLTDTQYF
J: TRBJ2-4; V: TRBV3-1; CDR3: CASSEAGLAKNIQYF
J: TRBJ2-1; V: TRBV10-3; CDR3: CAISESTGNNEQFF
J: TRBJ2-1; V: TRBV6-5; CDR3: CASSYNEPYNEQFF
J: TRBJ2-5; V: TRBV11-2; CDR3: CASSVQGVETQYF
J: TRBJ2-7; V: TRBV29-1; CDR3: CSAVRQGYEQYF
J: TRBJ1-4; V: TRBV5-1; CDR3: CASSLMTGARRGLFF
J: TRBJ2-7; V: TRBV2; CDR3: CASRGGTSGILREQYF
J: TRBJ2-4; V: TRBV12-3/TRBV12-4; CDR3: CASSLEGSENIQYF
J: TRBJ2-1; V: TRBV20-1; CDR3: CSARKQTLGIYGEQFF
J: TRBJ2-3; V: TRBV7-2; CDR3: CASSKLMGPDTQYF
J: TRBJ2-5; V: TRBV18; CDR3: CASSNYQETQYF
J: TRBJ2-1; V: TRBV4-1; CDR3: CASSRPVRAGGDEQFF
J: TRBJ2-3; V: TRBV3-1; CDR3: CASSRRPLVTDTQYF